This is a list of T cell receptor beta chains from one sample in a study of T-cell reconstitution after alpha-beta-depleted transplantation in children. TCRdb re-derived calls from the PCR reads in MiXCR, one entry per CDR3 protein. The repertoire has around 580,000 distinct CDR3 sequences, roughly 23% of them found once; the top ten carry 13% to 15%. Sample: PBMCs, mostly from graft donor cells, taken 360 days after TCRalphabeta/CD19-depleted stem cell transplant. The receptors here all came from a boy under two years old who had a stem cell transplant for acute myeloid leukemia, so the T cells may come from the graft donor. Each CDR3 is given with its conserved first and last residue. D genes are given only for firm matches. Clone size is stated in some rows and not others, as once, few, many or a class when expanded.

D | J | size | V | CDR3 | DNA
- | TRBJ1-1 | many | TRBV20-1 | CSASRGSDTEAFF | TGCAGTGCTAGCAGGGGCAGCGACACTGAAGCTTTCTTT
- | TRBJ1-1 | few | TRBV12-3/TRBV12-4 | CASSFMDSGQLNTEAFF | TGTGCCAGCAGTTTCATGGACAGCGGACAGTTGAACACTGAAGCTTTCTTT
- | TRBJ1-1 | few | TRBV28 | CASIKGGYGEAFF | TGTGCCAGCATCAAAGGGGGATATGGAGAAGCTTTCTTT
- | TRBJ1-2 | - | TRBV29-1 | CSVQQDYGYTF | TGCAGCGTTCAGCAGGACTATGGCTACACCTTC
- | TRBJ2-7 | many | TRBV20-1 | CSARDRADYEQYF | TGCAGTGCTAGAGATCGGGCAGACTACGAGCAGTACTTC
TRBD1 | TRBJ1-2 | many | TRBV5-1 | CASSPLQGTGRYGYTF | TGCGCCAGCAGCCCCTTACAGGGGACAGGGAGGTATGGCTACACCTTC
- | TRBJ1-2 | - | TRBV12-3/TRBV12-4 | CASSFSDGTYGYTF | TGTGCCAGCAGTTTTTCGGACGGAACCTATGGCTACACCTTC
TRBD1 | TRBJ2-7 | many | TRBV12-3/TRBV12-4 | CASSPGTGGLYEQYF | TGTGCCAGCAGCCCCGGGACAGGGGGCCTCTACGAGCAGTACTTC
- | TRBJ2-7 | many | TRBV6-6 | CASRLTGGSEQYF | TGTGCCAGCAGACTAACAGGAGGTAGCGAGCAGTACTTC
- | TRBJ2-3 | few | TRBV27 | CASSFGRAVNTDTQYF | TGTGCCAGCAGTTTCGGCAGGGCGGTAAATACAGATACGCAGTATTTT
- | TRBJ2-1 | - | TRBV9 | CASSGQRYEQFF | TGTGCCAGCAGCGGCCAGCGGTATGAGCAGTTCTTC
- | TRBJ1-5 | few | TRBV19 | CASSPDRWNQPQHF | TGTGCCAGTAGTCCGGACAGATGGAATCAGCCCCAGCATTTT
- | TRBJ2-1 | - | TRBV9 | CASSVDRAGNEQFF | TGTGCCAGCAGCGTAGATCGAGCAGGGAATGAGCAGTTCTTC
- | TRBJ2-3 | - | TRBV19 | CASSILGGGSTDTQYF | TGTGCCAGTAGTATTCTCGGGGGCGGAAGCACAGATACGCAGTATTTT
TRBD2 | TRBJ2-7 | - | TRBV9 | CASSSGGADYEQYF | TGTGCCAGCAGTAGCGGGGGAGCCGACTACGAGCAGTACTTC
TRBD1 | TRBJ2-1 | - | TRBV7-2 | CASSLSRGSYNEQFF | TGTGCCAGCAGCTTATCCAGGGGGTCCTACAATGAGCAGTTCTTC